The present entry profiles one T cell receptor (beta chain) with its context. Its antigen is still unknown. There are no base qualities to consult, and no much larger clone falls within one base. The immunoSEQ Assay, a bias-controlled multiplex PCR, was used to amplify TCRbeta CDR3 regions from genomic DNA. The paper's processing steps were these. The number of nucleated cells in each sample was estimated from the amplification of reference gene primers within the assay. Sequence reads were collapsed and filtered to measure the absolute abundance of every unique TCRbeta CDR3 rearrangement. Productive Simpson clonality was computed per sample as the square root of Simpson's diversity index over productive rearrangements. TCRdb limited this immuneACCESS table to in-frame rearrangements with V and J called. A share of clones is missing; checked studies link under half to unresolved V genes, and the rest is unexplained. From that table come the V and J calls and clone size; the DNA was used to work out D and trimming. For this sample there are around 140,000 clones; just under 90% appear just once. The top ten clones comprise 8.5% to 9% of the sample.

This entry belongs to a study of blood T cell repertoires in COVID-19 (dated by TCRdb to 2020 to 2022). A note on the overall study: Samples covering the acute and convalescent phases of COVID-19 were provided by collaborators in the United States, Italy and Spain. Where HLA class I and class II types were available, the types were taken from metadata supplied by the sample provider, not from assay-based typing. The repertoires were released in a freely available public database meant as a resource for research on the immune response to SARS-CoV-2. The prospective study material was composed of cDNA or gDNA derived from T cells, B-cell-depleted T cells, or PBMCs. The dataset comprised deeply sampled blood TCRbeta repertoires from subjects exposed to, actively infected with, or recovered from COVID-19. The samples were drawn from two sources: the first 160 participants of the ongoing ImmuneRACE study, and fewer than 1,500 subjects contributed by 6 global collaborators. A de-identified subject ID, COVID-19 status, age in years and sex were almost always included in the sample metadata. Study-wide findings and limitations: The amount of clinical and demographic metadata varied by source and participant and was provided uncurated.

From a lookup of the germline V gene, CDR1 and CDR2 are KGHSH and LQKENI. Unmatched junction bases come to 3, with V trimmed by 4 bases and J by 3 bases. Including cysteine and phenylalanine, the CDR3 has 15 amino acids. The CDR3 DNA has 45 bases and is translated from base 1. Collaborating institutions collected whole blood in K2EDTA tubes following their own protocols. For TCRbeta analysis, collaborator samples were shipped as frozen whole blood, as isolated PBMCs, or as DNA extracted from either sample type. This TCR came from a woman between 50 and 59 years old with active or convalescent COVID-19. The chain links TRBV18 with TRBJ1-1; 12 bases in the middle match TRBD1. The sample was peripheral blood. The CDR3 reads as follows: CASSQGQGAYTEAFF. The nucleotide sequence reads TGTGCCAGCTCACAGGGACAGGGGGCATACACTGAAGCTTTCTTT.